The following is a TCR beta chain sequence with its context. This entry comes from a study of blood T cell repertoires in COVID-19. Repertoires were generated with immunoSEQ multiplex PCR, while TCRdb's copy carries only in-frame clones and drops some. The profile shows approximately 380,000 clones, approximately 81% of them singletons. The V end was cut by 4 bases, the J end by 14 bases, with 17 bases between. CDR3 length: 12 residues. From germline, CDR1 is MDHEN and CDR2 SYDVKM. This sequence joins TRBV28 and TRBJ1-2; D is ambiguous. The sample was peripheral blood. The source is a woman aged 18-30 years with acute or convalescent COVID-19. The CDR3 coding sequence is TGTGCCAGCAGTTCCCCCGGTCCCCCCGGGACCTTC. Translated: CASSSPGPPGTF.